This is a list of T cell receptor beta chains from one sample in a study of radiotherapy plus CTLA-4 blockade in lung cancer. TCRdb's table, derived via immunoSEQ multiplex PCR, lists solely in-frame clones and lacks some. This sample yields about 19,000 clones, of which about 82% are seen a single time; around 20% belongs to the top ten. Sequencing used peripheral blood, obtained from a patient treated with radiotherapy plus ipilimumab. The receptors stem from a human donor with non-small cell lung cancer whose response to radiotherapy plus ipilimumab could not be evaluated. Each CDR3 is given with its conserved first and last residue. Fields, in order: CDR3 protein, CDR3 DNA, D gene, clone size, J gene, V gene. The D gene is left open where the match is weak. Clone size, where shown, is once, few, many, or a class for clones that have expanded.

cdr3_aa: CASKSGMNTEAFF; cdr3_nt: TGTGCCAGCAAATCAGGGATGAACACTGAAGCTTTCTTT; d_call: .; clone_size: .; j_call: TRBJ1-1; v_call: TRBV28
cdr3_aa: CASSLDSLYEQYF; cdr3_nt: TGTGCCAGCAGCTTGGACTCCCTCTACGAGCAGTACTTC; d_call: .; clone_size: .; j_call: TRBJ2-7; v_call: TRBV11-2
cdr3_aa: CATPGGGARTGELFF; cdr3_nt: TGCGCCACCCCTGGGGGGGGAGCGAGGACCGGGGAGCTGTTTTTT; d_call: TRBD2; clone_size: once; j_call: TRBJ2-2; v_call: TRBV10-2
cdr3_aa: CASSSGRGRYEQYF; cdr3_nt: TGCGCCAGCAGTTCTGGCAGGGGGCGGTACGAGCAGTACTTC; d_call: TRBD1; clone_size: few; j_call: TRBJ2-7; v_call: TRBV10-2
cdr3_aa: CASARRASGSYEQYF; cdr3_nt: TGTGCCAGCGCCCGCCGGGCTAGCGGGAGTTACGAGCAGTACTTC; d_call: TRBD2; clone_size: .; j_call: TRBJ2-7; v_call: TRBV28
cdr3_aa: CASTGQGKGSYEQYF; cdr3_nt: TGTGCCAGCACCGGACAGGGGAAAGGATCCTACGAGCAGTACTTC; d_call: TRBD1; clone_size: .; j_call: TRBJ2-7; v_call: TRBV6-1
cdr3_aa: CASSIHGAGGQETQYF; cdr3_nt: TGTGCCAGCAGCATCCACGGGGCGGGGGGACAAGAGACCCAGTACTTC; d_call: TRBD2; clone_size: .; j_call: TRBJ2-5; v_call: TRBV11-2
cdr3_aa: CASSPRLASDTQYF; cdr3_nt: TGTGCCAGCTCACCACGGCTAGCATCCGATACGCAGTATTTT; d_call: .; clone_size: .; j_call: TRBJ2-3; v_call: TRBV18
cdr3_aa: CASSQDPRGGYGYTF; cdr3_nt: TGTGCCAGCAGCCAAGACCCCCGGGGGGGCTATGGCTACACCTTC; d_call: .; clone_size: once; j_call: TRBJ1-2; v_call: TRBV4-2
cdr3_aa: CASSIGGTNYGYTF; cdr3_nt: TGTGCCAGTAGTATCGGGGGAACTAACTATGGCTACACCTTC; d_call: .; clone_size: .; j_call: TRBJ1-2; v_call: TRBV19
cdr3_aa: CASSLQGTGNTIYF; cdr3_nt: TGTGCCAGCAGCTTACAGGGGACTGGAAACACCATATATTTT; d_call: .; clone_size: .; j_call: TRBJ1-3; v_call: TRBV13
cdr3_aa: CASRDRGINSPLHF; cdr3_nt: TGCGCCAGCAGAGACAGGGGAATAAATTCACCCCTCCACTTT; d_call: TRBD1; clone_size: .; j_call: TRBJ1-6; v_call: TRBV23-1
cdr3_aa: CASSLVSTYEQYF; cdr3_nt: TGTGCCAGCAGCTTAGTCAGTACCTACGAGCAGTACTTC; d_call: .; clone_size: .; j_call: TRBJ2-7; v_call: TRBV7-2
cdr3_aa: CASSQDEDLASGGFSYNEQFF; cdr3_nt: TGCGCCAGCAGCCAAGATGAGGACCTGGCTAGCGGGGGATTCTCCTACAATGAGCAGTTCTTC; d_call: TRBD2; clone_size: .; j_call: TRBJ2-1; v_call: TRBV4-3
cdr3_aa: CASSQEVTSTGVGANVLTF; cdr3_nt: TGCGCCAGCAGCCAAGAGGTAACATCAACAGGGGTAGGGGCCAACGTCCTGACTTTC; d_call: TRBD1; clone_size: medium-sized; j_call: TRBJ2-6; v_call: TRBV4-3
cdr3_aa: CASSSDRGLNQPQHF; cdr3_nt: TGTGCCAGCAGCTCAGACAGGGGGCTCAATCAGCCCCAGCATTTT; d_call: TRBD1; clone_size: .; j_call: TRBJ1-5; v_call: TRBV5-5
cdr3_aa: CASSIQSETQYF; cdr3_nt: TGTGCCAGCAGCATTCAGTCCGAGACCCAGTACTTC; d_call: .; clone_size: few; j_call: TRBJ2-5; v_call: TRBV21-1
cdr3_aa: CASSLGAEQYF; cdr3_nt: TGTGCCAGCAGCTTAGGGGCCGAGCAGTACTTC; d_call: .; clone_size: few; j_call: TRBJ2-7; v_call: TRBV7-9
cdr3_aa: CAILGGATGELFF; cdr3_nt: TGTGCCATCCTGGGGGGGGCCACCGGGGAGCTGTTTTTT; d_call: .; clone_size: .; j_call: TRBJ2-2; v_call: TRBV5-4
cdr3_aa: CASSFGQGSYGYTF; cdr3_nt: TGCGCCAGCAGCTTCGGACAGGGAAGCTATGGCTACACCTTC; d_call: TRBD1; clone_size: once; j_call: TRBJ1-2; v_call: TRBV5-1
cdr3_aa: CASSIVPYSGRRDEQFF; cdr3_nt: TGTGCCAGTAGTATTGTCCCTTATAGCGGGAGGCGTGATGAGCAGTTCTTC; d_call: TRBD2; clone_size: .; j_call: TRBJ2-1; v_call: TRBV19
cdr3_aa: CSVEDGAVYEQYF; cdr3_nt: TGCAGCGTTGAAGATGGGGCAGTCTACGAGCAGTACTTC; d_call: .; clone_size: .; j_call: TRBJ2-7; v_call: TRBV29-1
cdr3_aa: CASSVGGVGTGELFF; cdr3_nt: TGTGCCAGCAGCGTAGGAGGAGTTGGCACCGGGGAGCTGTTTTTT; d_call: .; clone_size: once; j_call: TRBJ2-2; v_call: TRBV9
cdr3_aa: CAISATVMETQYF; cdr3_nt: TGTGCCATCAGTGCCACTGTCATGGAGACCCAGTACTTC; d_call: .; clone_size: .; j_call: TRBJ2-5; v_call: TRBV10-3
cdr3_aa: CASSQGLAGQETQYF; cdr3_nt: TGTGCCAGCAGCCAGGGACTAGCGGGGCAGGAGACCCAGTACTTC; d_call: TRBD2; clone_size: .; j_call: TRBJ2-5; v_call: TRBV7-9
cdr3_aa: CASSSGDREQYF; cdr3_nt: TGTGCCAGCAGCTCGGGGGATCGCGAGCAGTACTTC; d_call: .; clone_size: .; j_call: TRBJ2-7; v_call: TRBV7-6
cdr3_aa: CASHRDTSYSGNTIYF; cdr3_nt: TGTGCCAGTCACCGGGACACAAGTTACTCTGGAAACACCATATATTTT; d_call: .; clone_size: .; j_call: TRBJ1-3; v_call: TRBV2
cdr3_aa: CASSESLQGHEQYF; cdr3_nt: TGCGCCAGCAGTGAGTCTTTACAGGGCCACGAGCAGTACTTC; d_call: .; clone_size: once; j_call: TRBJ2-7; v_call: TRBV10-1
cdr3_aa: CASSPIGQLNQPQHF; cdr3_nt: TGTGCCAGCAGCCCGATTGGGCAACTCAATCAGCCCCAGCATTTT; d_call: .; clone_size: .; j_call: TRBJ1-5; v_call: TRBV7-9
cdr3_aa: CASSQDWDWGEQYF; cdr3_nt: TGCGCCAGCAGCCAAGATTGGGACTGGGGCGAGCAGTACTTC; d_call: .; clone_size: .; j_call: TRBJ2-7; v_call: TRBV4-1
cdr3_aa: CASSTPGRDSSPLHF; cdr3_nt: TGTGCCAGCAGCACACCGGGCAGGGATAGCTCACCCCTCCACTTT; d_call: .; clone_size: .; j_call: TRBJ1-6; v_call: TRBV7-2
cdr3_aa: CASSPSILGTEAFF; cdr3_nt: TGTGCCAGCAGCCCGTCTATCCTTGGCACTGAAGCTTTCTTT; d_call: .; clone_size: .; j_call: TRBJ1-1; v_call: TRBV7-2
cdr3_aa: CASSRSATGNQPQHF; cdr3_nt: TGTGCCAGCAGCCGCAGCGCGACGGGAAATCAGCCCCAGCATTTT; d_call: .; clone_size: .; j_call: TRBJ1-5; v_call: TRBV4-2
cdr3_aa: CASSAIPGSGNTIYF; cdr3_nt: TGTGCCAGCAGCGCAATCCCGGGCTCTGGAAACACCATATATTTT; d_call: .; clone_size: .; j_call: TRBJ1-3; v_call: TRBV7-2
cdr3_aa: CASSSGTVGIANTGELFF; cdr3_nt: TGTGCCAGCAGTTCCGGGACAGTGGGGATAGCGAACACCGGGGAGCTGTTTTTT; d_call: TRBD1; clone_size: .; j_call: TRBJ2-2; v_call: TRBV28
cdr3_aa: CASSLADTYGYTF; cdr3_nt: TGTGCCAGTAGTCTGGCGGATACCTATGGCTACACCTTC; d_call: .; clone_size: .; j_call: TRBJ1-2; v_call: TRBV19
cdr3_aa: CASSTGWAGELFF; cdr3_nt: TGTGCCAGCAGCACAGGGTGGGCCGGGGAGCTGTTTTTT; d_call: .; clone_size: .; j_call: TRBJ2-2; v_call: TRBV9
cdr3_aa: CASSQGLAGSHEQYF; cdr3_nt: TGTGCCAGCAGCCAGGGACTAGCGGGGTCTCACGAGCAGTACTTC; d_call: TRBD2; clone_size: .; j_call: TRBJ2-7; v_call: TRBV5-6
cdr3_aa: CAISESHADTQYF; cdr3_nt: TGTGCCATCAGTGAGTCCCATGCAGATACGCAGTATTTT; d_call: .; clone_size: .; j_call: TRBJ2-3; v_call: TRBV10-3
cdr3_aa: CASSSDRGAAYEQYF; cdr3_nt: TGTGCCAGCAGTTCGGACAGGGGGGCCGCCTACGAGCAGTACTTC; d_call: TRBD1; clone_size: .; j_call: TRBJ2-7; v_call: TRBV27
cdr3_aa: CASSSGTSGSPYNEQFF; cdr3_nt: TGTGCCAGCAGTTCCGGGACTAGCGGGAGTCCCTACAATGAGCAGTTCTTC; d_call: TRBD2; clone_size: .; j_call: TRBJ2-1; v_call: TRBV7-9
cdr3_aa: CASSLTADPYNEQFF; cdr3_nt: TGTGCCAGCAGCTTAACAGCCGACCCTTACAATGAGCAGTTCTTC; d_call: .; clone_size: .; j_call: TRBJ2-1; v_call: TRBV7-9
cdr3_aa: CASSRRQGADEQYF; cdr3_nt: TGTGCCAGCAGCCGGCGACAGGGGGCCGACGAGCAGTACTTC; d_call: TRBD1; clone_size: .; j_call: TRBJ2-7; v_call: TRBV7-9
cdr3_aa: CASARTGNFQPQHF; cdr3_nt: TGTGCCAGCGCGAGGACAGGGAATTTCCAGCCCCAGCATTTT; d_call: TRBD1; clone_size: .; j_call: TRBJ1-5; v_call: TRBV28
cdr3_aa: CASSFSPLADTQYF; cdr3_nt: TGTGCCAGCAGTTTCTCCCCCCTAGCGGATACGCAGTATTTT; d_call: .; clone_size: large; j_call: TRBJ2-3; v_call: TRBV27
cdr3_aa: CASTSGATNEKLFF; cdr3_nt: TGTGCCAGCACGTCTGGAGCAACTAATGAAAAACTGTTTTTT; d_call: .; clone_size: .; j_call: TRBJ1-4; v_call: TRBV27
cdr3_aa: CARGLPLLLYEQYF; cdr3_nt: TGTGCCCGGGGGTTACCCCTCCTACTCTACGAGCAGTACTTC; d_call: .; clone_size: .; j_call: TRBJ2-7; v_call: TRBV7-3
cdr3_aa: CASSSRRAGGADTQYF; cdr3_nt: TGTGCCAGCAGCTCGCGTCGGGCAGGGGGCGCAGATACGCAGTATTTT; d_call: TRBD1; clone_size: .; j_call: TRBJ2-3; v_call: TRBV11-1
cdr3_aa: CASRASAGGGDEQFF; cdr3_nt: TGTGCCAGCAGGGCCTCAGCGGGAGGAGGCGATGAGCAGTTCTTC; d_call: TRBD2; clone_size: few; j_call: TRBJ2-1; v_call: TRBV6-6
cdr3_aa: CASMRSSPGNSPLHF; cdr3_nt: TGTGCCAGCATGCGATCAAGCCCCGGGAATTCACCCCTCCACTTT; d_call: .; clone_size: .; j_call: TRBJ1-6; v_call: TRBV28
cdr3_aa: CASSQGASSGNTIYF; cdr3_nt: TGTGCCAGCTCCCAGGGGGCGAGCTCTGGAAACACCATATATTTT; d_call: TRBD1; clone_size: .; j_call: TRBJ1-3; v_call: TRBV5-4
cdr3_aa: CASSGGEAGNTIYF; cdr3_nt: TGCGCCAGCAGCGGAGGGGAGGCTGGAAACACCATATATTTT; d_call: .; clone_size: .; j_call: TRBJ1-3; v_call: TRBV5-1
cdr3_aa: CASSREGPVADTQYF; cdr3_nt: TGCGCCAGCAGCCGGGAGGGTCCGGTCGCAGATACGCAGTATTTT; d_call: TRBD2; clone_size: .; j_call: TRBJ2-3; v_call: TRBV5-1
cdr3_aa: CASSVSGSGNTIYF; cdr3_nt: TGTGCCAGCAGCGTATCAGGCTCTGGAAACACCATATATTTT; d_call: .; clone_size: .; j_call: TRBJ1-3; v_call: TRBV9
cdr3_aa: CSVERGLAQIQETQYF; cdr3_nt: TGCAGCGTTGAAAGGGGACTAGCGCAGATCCAAGAGACCCAGTACTTC; d_call: TRBD2; clone_size: .; j_call: TRBJ2-5; v_call: TRBV29-1
cdr3_aa: CASKQNTEAFF; cdr3_nt: TGTGCCAGCAAACAGAACACTGAAGCTTTCTTT; d_call: .; clone_size: .; j_call: TRBJ1-1; v_call: TRBV6-1
cdr3_aa: CASSDTGLAGNTIYF; cdr3_nt: TGTGCCAGCAGCGATACAGGGCTCGCTGGAAACACCATATATTTT; d_call: .; clone_size: .; j_call: TRBJ1-3; v_call: TRBV5-6
cdr3_aa: CSWNRGETQYF; cdr3_nt: TGCAGTTGGAACCGGGGGGAGACCCAGTACTTC; d_call: .; clone_size: .; j_call: TRBJ2-5; v_call: TRBV20-1
cdr3_aa: CASSPGGSRDTQYF; cdr3_nt: TGTGCCAGCTCACCTGGCGGGAGCCGAGATACGCAGTATTTT; d_call: TRBD2; clone_size: .; j_call: TRBJ2-3; v_call: TRBV18
cdr3_aa: CSATGAWDTEAFF; cdr3_nt: TGCAGCGCGACAGGGGCGTGGGACACTGAAGCTTTCTTT; d_call: TRBD1; clone_size: few; j_call: TRBJ1-1; v_call: TRBV29-1